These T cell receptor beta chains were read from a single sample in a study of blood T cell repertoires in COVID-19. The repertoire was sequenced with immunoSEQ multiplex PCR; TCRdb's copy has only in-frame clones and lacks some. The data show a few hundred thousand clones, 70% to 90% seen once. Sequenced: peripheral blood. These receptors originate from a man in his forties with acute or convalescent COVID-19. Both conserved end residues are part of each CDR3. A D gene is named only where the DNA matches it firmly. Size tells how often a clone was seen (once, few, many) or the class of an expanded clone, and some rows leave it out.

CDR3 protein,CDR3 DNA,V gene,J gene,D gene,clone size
CATSDSTSGSANEQFF,TGTGCCACCAGTGATTCAACTAGCGGATCAGCCAATGAGCAGTTCTTC,TRBV24-1,TRBJ2-1,TRBD2,-
CASSGYFGGYTF,TGTGCCAGCAGCGGGTACTTCGGGGGCTACACCTTC,TRBV6-5,TRBJ1-2,-,few
CASSVGTRAYEQYF,TGTGCCAGCAGCGTCGGGACTCGGGCCTACGAGCAGTACTTC,TRBV9,TRBJ2-7,-,-
CAISERGQGNQPQHF,TGTGCCATCAGTGAGAGGGGACAGGGGAATCAGCCCCAGCATTTT,TRBV10-3,TRBJ1-5,TRBD1,-
CASSSARGYGYTF,TGTGCCAGCAGTTCCGCTCGCGGGTATGGCTACACCTTC,TRBV6-5,TRBJ1-2,-,few
CASSGETGHSPLHF,TGTGCCAGCAGCGGGGAGACAGGTCATTCACCCCTCCACTTT,TRBV9,TRBJ1-6,-,-
CASSQVAGGSYEQYF,TGCGCCAGCAGCCAAGTAGCAGGGGGCTCCTACGAGCAGTACTTC,TRBV4-1,TRBJ2-7,TRBD1,-
CATSRERGSTQYF,TGTGCCACCAGCAGAGAGAGAGGATCTACGCAGTATTTT,TRBV15,TRBJ2-3,-,-
CASSKGDNPYEQYF,TGTGCCAGCAGTAAAGGCGACAACCCCTACGAGCAGTACTTC,TRBV28,TRBJ2-7,-,-
CASRAGTDYGYTF,TGTGCCAGTAGGGCCGGGACAGACTATGGCTACACCTTC,TRBV19,TRBJ1-2,TRBD1,-